This T cell receptor beta chain was identified in a study of Ad26.COV2.S vaccination and SARS-CoV-2 variants (TCRdb year 2021). Concerning the study at large: Vaccine-arm donors were drawn from COV1001, a multicentre, randomized, double-blind, placebo-controlled phase I-IIa trial of Ad26.COV2.S in healthy adults. Dosing of Ad26.COV2.S was intramuscular, at either 5x10^10 or 1x10^11 viral particles, delivered as one shot or as two shots spaced 56 days apart. Sequencing of the TCRbeta repertoire served to evaluate the specificity and breadth of SARS-CoV-2-reactive T cell receptors following Ad26.COV2.S vaccination. A total of 32 samples were included in the TCR-sequenced set, comprising roughly 20 Ad26.COV2.S vaccine recipients, 5 placebo recipients and 8 SARS-CoV-2 convalescent individuals. Trial participants were randomized into five groups of five, in which low-dose or high-dose Ad26.COV2.S was given once or twice, or placebo was given on both occasions. Blinding of investigators to trial group allocation was maintained during experiments and outcome assessment.

TCRbeta CDR3 regions were sequenced with the immunoSEQ Assay. After extraction, genomic DNA underwent amplification by bias-controlled multiplex PCR, followed by high-throughput sequencing. The study's processing was this. To quantify the absolute abundance of each unique TCRbeta CDR3 region, sequences were collapsed and filtered. T cell fraction was estimated by normalizing TCRbeta template counts to usable DNA, which was measured by amplifying reference genes present in all nucleated cells. Repertoire TCRs were annotated as SARS-CoV-2-specific when V gene, CDR3 amino acid sequence and J gene were exactly matched to a known reactive TCR set. The reference SARS-CoV-2 TCR set came from MIRA and was filtered for enrichment in COVID-19-positive ImmuneCODE repertoires, removing public or cross-reactive TCRs. Using the MIRA antigens, annotated TCRs were further analysed by specific ORF or by position within an ORF. Breadth was defined as the number of annotated unique rearrangements divided by the total number of unique productive rearrangements, and depth was defined as the summed frequency of the annotated unique rearrangements. Two-sided Wilcoxon rank-sum tests were applied when comparing TCR breadth between groups. Drawn from immuneACCESS, this table holds only the in-frame rearrangements with V and J called that TCRdb kept. Clones are partly lost; checked studies trace under half to an unresolved V gene and leave the rest unexplained. V and J calls and clone size are those listed in that table; D and trimming were worked out from the DNA. The sample table contains about 480,000 clones; only one count was recorded for roughly nine tenths of them. Of the sample, roughly 12% falls within the top ten clones.

The sample's treatment or condition label, decoded: some 19 received Ad26.COV2.S at low or high dose, single or two shots; several received placebo; per-sample allocation not given. Repertoires of vaccine and placebo recipients were sequenced from samples taken on day 63 after the first injection. Cohort 1b enrolled roughly 25 adults aged 18-55 years at a single site in Boston, USA, between 29 July and 7 August 2020. Ad26.COV2.S was a replication-incompetent adenovirus type 26 vector expressing a prefusion-stabilized SARS-CoV-2 spike protein from the original Wuhan strain. The germline V gene (reference sequence) specifies LNHDA as CDR1 and SQIVND as CDR2. Its CDR3 holds 14 amino acids, cysteine through phenylalanine. The read is trimmed to its CDR3 DNA, 42 bases read in frame from base 1. V was cut back by 7 bases and J by 0 bases, leaving a gap of 10 bases between them. This clone showed up just a few times. This receptor's antigen is unknown. Base qualities were left out, and no much larger clone turns up one base away.

The paper's findings and limits, for the study overall: Higher spike-specific TCR breadth was observed in Ad26.COV2.S recipients than in placebo recipients (P = 0.0014). The study lacked the statistical power to compare responses across vaccine doses or regimens. Non-spike TCR breadth was comparable between vaccine and placebo recipients, consistent with the vaccine containing only spike. The authors noted that total T cell responses may have been underestimated by the TCR breadth and depth analyses. After vaccination, substantial breadth of spike-specific CD8+ and CD4+ T cell responses was reported.

Sequences were derived from peripheral blood, sampled in a trial of Ad26.COV2.S vaccine versus placebo. This chain is built from TRBV19 and TRBJ1-5; tentative D gene TRBD1, with 5 bases matching. The clonotype originates from a person aged 18-60 years who received the Ad26.COV2.S COVID-19 vaccine or a placebo. The DNA reads TGTGCCAGTACGACGGGGGGTAGCAATCAGCCCCAGCATTTT. Its protein product is CASTTGGSNQPQHF.